This TCR beta chain emerged from a study of read filtering for tumor transcriptome and immune sequencing. Whole-study context: DNase treatment preceded whole-transcriptome library preparation.

Looked up from germline, CDR1 is SQVTM and CDR2 is ANQGSEA. 14 amino acids form the CDR3, both terminal residues included. The library was built from about 400 ng RNA with molecular barcoded adaptors for alpha/delta and beta/gamma chains. TCRdb processed the reads anew with MiXCR; each CDR3 protein has one entry. The repertoire holds about 62,000 distinct CDR3 sequences, about 19% seen once, with approximately 10% in the top ten. Sampling of bone marrow took place during active disease in every patient. In its sample, this clonotype was seen once. A much more abundant neighbour one base away suggests this may be a read error. The DNA is left out, because the CDR3 cannot be placed on it with certainty; the CDR3 is given as TCRdb lists it.

Sequenced material: a population of CD138-negative cells sorted from bone marrow. The rearrangement links TRBV29-1 to TRBJ2-3; no DNA check was done on the table's D call, TRBD1. The sequence was obtained from a donor at least 40 years old with multiple myeloma. CDR3 sequence reads: CSVGPGTVTDTRYF.